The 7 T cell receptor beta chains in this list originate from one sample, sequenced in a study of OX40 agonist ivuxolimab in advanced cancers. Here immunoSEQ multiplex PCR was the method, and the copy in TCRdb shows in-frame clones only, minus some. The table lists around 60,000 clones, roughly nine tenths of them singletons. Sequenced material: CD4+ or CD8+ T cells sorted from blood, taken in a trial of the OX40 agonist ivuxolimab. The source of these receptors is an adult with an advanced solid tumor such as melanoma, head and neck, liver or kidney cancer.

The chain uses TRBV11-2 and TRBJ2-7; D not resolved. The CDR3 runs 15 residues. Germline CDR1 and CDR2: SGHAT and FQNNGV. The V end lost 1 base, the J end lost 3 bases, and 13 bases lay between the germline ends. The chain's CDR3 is CASSLVSQSGYEQYF. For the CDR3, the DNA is TGTGCCAGCAGCTTAGTCTCGCAGTCAGGCTACGAGCAGTACTTC.

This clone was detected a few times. CDR3 DNA: TGTGCCAGTAGTCCACGGGGGGCGGGAGTTCCCTCCTACAATGAGCAGTTCTTC. Translated: CASSPRGAGVPSYNEQFF. The V gene is TRBV19, the J gene TRBJ2-1, with D possibly TRBD2 on 7 matching bases. The germline CDR1 and CDR2 sequences are LNHDA and SQIVND (reference sequence). Trimming left V 5 bases short and J 0 bases short, with 20 bases between. The CDR3 has 18 residues.

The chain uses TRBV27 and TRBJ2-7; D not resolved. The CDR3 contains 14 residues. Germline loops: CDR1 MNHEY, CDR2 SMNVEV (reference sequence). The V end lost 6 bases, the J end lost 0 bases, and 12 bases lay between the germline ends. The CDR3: CASSPMWASYEQYF. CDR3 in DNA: TGTGCCAGCAGCCCCATGTGGGCCTCCTACGAGCAGTACTTC.

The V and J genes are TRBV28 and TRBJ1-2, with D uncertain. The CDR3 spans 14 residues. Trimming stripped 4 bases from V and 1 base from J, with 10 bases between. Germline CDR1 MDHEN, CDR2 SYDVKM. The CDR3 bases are TGTGCCAGCAGTTCAATGGGCTTTAACTATGGCTACACCTTC. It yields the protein CASSSMGFNYGYTF.

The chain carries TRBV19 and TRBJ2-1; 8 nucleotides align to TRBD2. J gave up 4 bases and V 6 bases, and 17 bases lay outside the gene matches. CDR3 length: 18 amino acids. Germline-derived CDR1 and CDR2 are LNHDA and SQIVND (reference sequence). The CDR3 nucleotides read TGTGCCAGTAGCCCCCGACTAGGGGTTGCGGGAGGATACAATGAGCAGTTCTTC. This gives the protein CASSPRLGVAGGYNEQFF. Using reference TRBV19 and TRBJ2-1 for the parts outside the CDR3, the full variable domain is DGGITQSPKYLFRKEGQNVTLSCEQNLNHDAMYWYRQDPGQGLRLIYYSQIVNDFQKGDIAEGYSVSREKKESFPLTVTSAQKNPTAFYLCASSPRLGVAGGYNEQFFGPGTRLTVL.

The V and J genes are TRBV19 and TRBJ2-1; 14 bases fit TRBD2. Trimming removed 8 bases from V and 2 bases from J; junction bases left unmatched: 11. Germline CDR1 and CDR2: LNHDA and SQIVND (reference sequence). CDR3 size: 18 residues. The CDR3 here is CASSLTSGRAGTYNEQFF. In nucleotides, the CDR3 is TGTGCCAGTTCATTGACTAGCGGGAGGGCCGGGACCTACAATGAGCAGTTCTTC. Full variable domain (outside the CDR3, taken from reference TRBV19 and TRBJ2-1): DGGITQSPKYLFRKEGQNVTLSCEQNLNHDAMYWYRQDPGQGLRLIYYSQIVNDFQKGDIAEGYSVSREKKESFPLTVTSAQKNPTAFYLCASSLTSGRAGTYNEQFFGPGTRLTVL.

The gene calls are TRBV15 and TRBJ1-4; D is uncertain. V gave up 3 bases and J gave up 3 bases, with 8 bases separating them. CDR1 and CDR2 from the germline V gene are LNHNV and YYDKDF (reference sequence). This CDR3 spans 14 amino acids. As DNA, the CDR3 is TGTGCCACCAGCAGGATGGGTTCTAATGAAAAACTGTTTTTT. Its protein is CATSRMGSNEKLFF.